This T cell receptor (beta chain) came from a study of tumor-infiltrating lymphocytes in oesophageal squamous cell carcinoma. Germline values: CDR1 MNHNY, CDR2 SVGAGI (reference sequence). The CDR3 sequence runs 17 residues, both termini included. Concerning this clonotype itself: Without the conserved terminal phenylalanine or tryptophan, this CDR3 likely stems from a read error. Because the CDR3's place on the DNA is in doubt, the DNA is left out and the CDR3 is given as listed by TCRdb.

MiXCR was run by TCRdb on the PCR reads, yielding one entry per CDR3 protein. The table has some 9,800 distinct CDR3 sequences, around 58% seen once. The clonotype was recovered from a female donor with esophageal squamous cell carcinoma. The chain links TRBV6-6 to TRBJ2-3; TRBD1 is the table's D call and was not checked against the DNA. Sequences were obtained from esophageal tumor tissue. This CDR3 is CASSLKGTVNYGYTFGS.